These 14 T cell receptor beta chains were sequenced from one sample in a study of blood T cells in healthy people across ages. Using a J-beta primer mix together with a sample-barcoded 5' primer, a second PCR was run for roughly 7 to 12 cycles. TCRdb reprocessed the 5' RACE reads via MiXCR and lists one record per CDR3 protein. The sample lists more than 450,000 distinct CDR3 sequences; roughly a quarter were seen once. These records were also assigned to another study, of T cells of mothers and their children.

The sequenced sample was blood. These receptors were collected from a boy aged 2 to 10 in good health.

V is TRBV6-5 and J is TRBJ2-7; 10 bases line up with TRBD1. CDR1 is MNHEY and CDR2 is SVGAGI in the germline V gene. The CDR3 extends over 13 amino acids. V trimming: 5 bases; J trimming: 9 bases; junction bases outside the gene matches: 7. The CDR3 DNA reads TGTGCCAGCAGTAAGGGAGACAGGGGGCGGCAGTACTTC. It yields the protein CASSKGDRGRQYF.

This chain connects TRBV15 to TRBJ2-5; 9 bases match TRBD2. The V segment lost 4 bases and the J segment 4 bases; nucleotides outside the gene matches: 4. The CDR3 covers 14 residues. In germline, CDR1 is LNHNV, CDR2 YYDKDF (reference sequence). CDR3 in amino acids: CATSTSGKLETQYF. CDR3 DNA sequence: TGTGCCACCAGCACTAGCGGGAAGTTAGAGACCCAGTACTTC. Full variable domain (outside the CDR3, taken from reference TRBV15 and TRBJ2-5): DAMVIQNPRYQVTQFGKPVTLSCSQTLNHNVMYWYQQKSSQAPKLLFHYYDKDFNNEADTPDNFQSRRPNTSFCFLDIRSPGLGDTAMYLCATSTSGKLETQYFGPGTRLLVL.

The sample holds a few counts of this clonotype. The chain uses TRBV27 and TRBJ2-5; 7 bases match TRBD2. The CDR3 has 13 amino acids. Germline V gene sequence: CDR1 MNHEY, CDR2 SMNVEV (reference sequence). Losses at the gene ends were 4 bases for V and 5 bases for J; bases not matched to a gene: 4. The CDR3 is CASSSSGAETQYF. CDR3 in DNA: TGTGCCAGCAGTTCCAGCGGGGCGGAGACCCAGTACTTC.

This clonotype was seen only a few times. CDR3: CASSLGTTLEQFF. The DNA of the CDR3 is TGTGCCAGCAGTTTAGGGACTACGCTTGAGCAGTTCTTC. This rearrangement joins TRBV12-3 or TRBV12-4 to TRBJ2-1; D is possibly TRBD2 (6 bases). The V end lost 1 base, the J end lost 9 bases, and 10 bases lay between the germline ends. This CDR3 region has 13 residues.

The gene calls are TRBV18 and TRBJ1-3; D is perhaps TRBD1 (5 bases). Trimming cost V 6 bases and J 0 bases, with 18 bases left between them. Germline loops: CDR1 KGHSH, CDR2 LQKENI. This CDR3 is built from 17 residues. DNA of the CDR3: TGTGCCAGCTCGACCACTGGGGGACGTCCCTCTGGAAACACCATATATTTT. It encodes CASSTTGGRPSGNTIYF. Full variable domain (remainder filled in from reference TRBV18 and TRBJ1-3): NAGVMQNPRHLVRRRGQEARLRCSPMKGHSHVYWYRQLPEEGLKFMVYLQKENIIDESGMPKERFSAEFPKEGPSILRIQQVVRGDSAAYFCASSTTGGRPSGNTIYFGEGSWLTVV.

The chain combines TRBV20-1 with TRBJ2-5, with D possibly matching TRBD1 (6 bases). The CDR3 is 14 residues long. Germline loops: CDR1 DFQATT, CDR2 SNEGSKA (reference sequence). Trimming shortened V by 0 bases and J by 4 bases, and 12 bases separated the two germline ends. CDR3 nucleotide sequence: TGCAGTGCTAGAGAAACCGGCAGGGGAGAGACCCAGTACTTC. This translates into CSARETGRGETQYF.

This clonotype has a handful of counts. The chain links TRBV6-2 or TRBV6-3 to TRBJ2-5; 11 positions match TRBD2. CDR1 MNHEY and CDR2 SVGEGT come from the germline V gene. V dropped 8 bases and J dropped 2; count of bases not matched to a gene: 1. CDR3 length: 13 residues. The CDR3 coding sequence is TGTGCCAGCCGACTAGCGGGACAAGAGACCCAGTACTTC. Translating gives CASRLAGQETQYF.

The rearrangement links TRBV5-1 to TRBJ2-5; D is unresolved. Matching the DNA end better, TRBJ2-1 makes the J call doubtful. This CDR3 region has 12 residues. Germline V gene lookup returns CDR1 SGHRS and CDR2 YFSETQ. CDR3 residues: CASSLNRVEQFF. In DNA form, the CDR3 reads TGCGCCAGCAGCCTGAATCGCGTTGAGCAGTTCTTC.

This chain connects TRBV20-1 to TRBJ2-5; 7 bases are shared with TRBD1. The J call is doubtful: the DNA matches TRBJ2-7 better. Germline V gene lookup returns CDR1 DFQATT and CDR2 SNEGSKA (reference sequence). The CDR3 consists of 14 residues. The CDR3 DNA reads TGCAGTGCTACAAACAGGGGTCTGACCTACGAGCAGTACTTC. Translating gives CSATNRGLTYEQYF.

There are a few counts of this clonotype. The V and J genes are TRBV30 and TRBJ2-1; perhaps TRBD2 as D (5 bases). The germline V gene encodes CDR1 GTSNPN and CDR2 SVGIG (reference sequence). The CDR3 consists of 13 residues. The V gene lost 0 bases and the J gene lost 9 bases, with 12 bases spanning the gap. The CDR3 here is CAWSVDLAPEQFF. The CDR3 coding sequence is TGTGCCTGGAGTGTCGACTTAGCGCCTGAGCAGTTCTTC.

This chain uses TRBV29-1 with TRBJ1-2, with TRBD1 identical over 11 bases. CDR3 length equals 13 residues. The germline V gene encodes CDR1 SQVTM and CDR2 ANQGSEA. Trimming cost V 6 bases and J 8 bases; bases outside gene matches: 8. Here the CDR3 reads CSVVGQGAWGYTF. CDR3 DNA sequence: TGCAGCGTCGTTGGACAGGGGGCATGGGGCTACACCTTC.

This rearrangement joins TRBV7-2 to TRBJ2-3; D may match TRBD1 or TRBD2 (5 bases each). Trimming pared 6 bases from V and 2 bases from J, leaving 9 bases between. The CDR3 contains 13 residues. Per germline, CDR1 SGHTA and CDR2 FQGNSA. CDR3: CASSEGNTDTQYF. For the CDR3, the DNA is TGTGCCAGCAGTGAGGGGAACACAGATACGCAGTATTTT. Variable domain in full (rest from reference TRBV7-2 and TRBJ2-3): GAGVSQSPSNKVTEKGKDVELRCDPISGHTALYWYRQSLGQGLEFLIYFQGNSAPDKSGLPSDRFSAERTGGSVSTLTIQRTQQEDSAVYLCASSEGNTDTQYFGPGTRLTVL.

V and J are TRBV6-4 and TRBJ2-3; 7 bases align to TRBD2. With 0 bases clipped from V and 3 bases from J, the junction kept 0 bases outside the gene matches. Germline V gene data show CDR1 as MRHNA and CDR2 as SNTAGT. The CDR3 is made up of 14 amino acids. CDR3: CASSDSRETDTQYF. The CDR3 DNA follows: TGTGCCAGCAGTGACTCGCGGGAGACAGATACGCAGTATTTT.

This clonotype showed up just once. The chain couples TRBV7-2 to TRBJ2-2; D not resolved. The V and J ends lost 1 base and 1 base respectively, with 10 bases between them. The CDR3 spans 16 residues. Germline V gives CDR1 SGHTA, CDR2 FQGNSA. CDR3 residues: CASSLVGPLNTGELFF. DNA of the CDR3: TGTGCCAGCAGCTTAGTAGGTCCCTTGAACACCGGGGAGCTGTTTTTT.